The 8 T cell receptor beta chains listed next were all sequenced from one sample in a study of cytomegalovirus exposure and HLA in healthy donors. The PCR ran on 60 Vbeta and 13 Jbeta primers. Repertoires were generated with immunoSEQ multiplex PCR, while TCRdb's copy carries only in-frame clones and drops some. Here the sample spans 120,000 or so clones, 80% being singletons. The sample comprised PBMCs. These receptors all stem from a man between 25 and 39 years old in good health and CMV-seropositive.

As DNA, the CDR3 is TGTGCCTGGAGCTTCCAGGGGTATGGCTACACCTTC. This codes for CAWSFQGYGYTF. The chain employs TRBV30 and TRBJ1-2, with TRBD1 as a possible D gene (6 bases). The ends were cut back, 3 bases at V and 5 bases at J, with 10 bases in the middle. CDR1 and CDR2 (germline): GTSNPN, SVGIG (reference sequence). The CDR3 loop spans 12 amino acids. The full variable domain, completed using reference TRBV30 and TRBJ1-2, is SQTIHQWPATLVQPVGSPLSLECTVEGTSNPNLYWYRQAAGRGLQLLFYSVGIGQISSEVPQNLSASRPQDRQFILSSKKLLLSDSGFYLCAWSFQGYGYTFGSGTRLTVV.

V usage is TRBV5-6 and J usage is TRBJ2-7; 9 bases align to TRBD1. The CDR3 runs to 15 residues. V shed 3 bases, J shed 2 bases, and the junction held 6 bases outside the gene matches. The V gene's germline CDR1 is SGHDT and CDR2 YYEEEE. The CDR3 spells CASSSGQGPTYEQYF. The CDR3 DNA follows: TGTGCCAGCAGCTCTGGACAGGGGCCGACCTACGAGCAGTACTTC.

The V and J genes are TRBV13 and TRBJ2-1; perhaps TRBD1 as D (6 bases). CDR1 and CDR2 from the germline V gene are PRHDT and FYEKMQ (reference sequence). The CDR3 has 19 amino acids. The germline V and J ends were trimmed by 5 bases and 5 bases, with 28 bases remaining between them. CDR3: CASSPRWTAGVQRDNEQFF. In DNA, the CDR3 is TGTGCCAGCAGCCCACGGTGGACAGCAGGGGTACAACGGGACAATGAGCAGTTCTTC.

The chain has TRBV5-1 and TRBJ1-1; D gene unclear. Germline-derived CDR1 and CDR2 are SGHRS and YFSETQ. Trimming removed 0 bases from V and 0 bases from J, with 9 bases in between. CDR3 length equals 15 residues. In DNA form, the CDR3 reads TGCGCCAGCAGCTTGGTGGGCCGCATGAACACTGAAGCTTTCTTT. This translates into CASSLVGRMNTEAFF.

This CDR3 reads CASSVLSGELFF. CDR3 DNA: TGTGCCAGCAGCGTTTTATCCGGGGAGCTGTTTTTT. The rearrangement uses TRBV9 and TRBJ2-2; D gene unclear. The CDR3 extends over 12 amino acids. Trimming removed 2 bases from V and 6 bases from J, with 5 bases in between. The V gene's germline CDR1 is SGDLS and CDR2 YYNGEE.

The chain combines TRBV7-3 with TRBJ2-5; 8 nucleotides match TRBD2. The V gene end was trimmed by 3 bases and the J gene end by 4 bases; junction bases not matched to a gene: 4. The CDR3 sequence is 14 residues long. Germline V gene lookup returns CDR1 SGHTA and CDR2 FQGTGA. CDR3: CASSFSGESETQYF. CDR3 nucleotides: TGTGCCAGCAGCTTTAGCGGGGAGTCAGAGACCCAGTACTTC.

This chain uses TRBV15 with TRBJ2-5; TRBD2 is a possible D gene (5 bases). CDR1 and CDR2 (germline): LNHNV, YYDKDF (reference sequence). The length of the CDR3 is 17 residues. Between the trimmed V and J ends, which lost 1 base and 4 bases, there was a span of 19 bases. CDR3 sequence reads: CATSRGPPSGRIETQYF. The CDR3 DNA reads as TGTGCCACCAGCAGAGGTCCCCCCAGCGGTCGTATAGAGACCCAGTACTTC.

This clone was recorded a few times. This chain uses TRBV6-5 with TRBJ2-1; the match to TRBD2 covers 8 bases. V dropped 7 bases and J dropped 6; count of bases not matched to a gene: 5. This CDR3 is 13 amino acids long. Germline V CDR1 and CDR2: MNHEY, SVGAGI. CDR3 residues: CASTPSGGNEQFF. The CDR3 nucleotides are TGTGCCAGCACCCCAAGCGGGGGCAATGAGCAGTTCTTC.